The rows below give T cell receptor beta chains drawn from one sample of a study of radiotherapy plus CTLA-4 blockade in lung cancer. Here immunoSEQ multiplex PCR was the method, and the copy in TCRdb shows in-frame clones only, minus some. The data hold about 84,000 clones, with about 78% observed a single time. The sample here was peripheral blood, taken from a patient treated with radiotherapy plus ipilimumab. The source is a human donor with non-small cell lung cancer that progressed on radiotherapy plus ipilimumab. CDR3s leave out the opening cysteine and the closing phenylalanine or tryptophan. Each record gives: V gene, J gene, CDR3 protein.

>TRBV6-1|TRBJ1-1
ASSYFSLGTEAF
>TRBV14|TRBJ2-1
ASSVASGRISYNEQF
>TRBV5-1|TRBJ1-1
ASSLGTGVNTEAF
>TRBV11-3|TRBJ1-3
ASSVSPGNTIY
>TRBV5-1|TRBJ2-1
ASSLARDRDNEQF
>TRBV7-6|TRBJ1-2
ASSLGGDYGYT
>TRBV11-2|TRBJ2-5
ASSLGDGGARETQY
>TRBV19|TRBJ2-7
ASSNLLAGSGYEQY
>TRBV6-6|TRBJ2-2
ASTLRESGELF
>TRBV5-4|TRBJ2-5
ASSSQGGAQGETQY
>TRBV5-6|TRBJ2-1
ASSRFSGGAFNEQF
>TRBV19|TRBJ1-2
ASTTVYGTGDYYGYT
>TRBV13|TRBJ1-3
ASSPGQGEPTFNLNTIY
>TRBV28|TRBJ1-1
ASSFGQMNTEAF
>TRBV27|TRBJ2-7
ASSYGGGYSYEQY
>TRBV28|TRBJ1-5
ASTPPWQGGSQPQH
>TRBV6-6|TRBJ2-7
ASSLGARNEQY
>TRBV30|TRBJ1-5
AWSPNHNQPQH
>TRBV6-1|TRBJ2-1
ASSTSAYNEQF
>TRBV28|TRBJ2-7
ASSPGTGISYEQY
>TRBV10-3|TRBJ1-6
AISESTGENSPLH
>TRBV9|TRBJ1-2
ASSVAIGVEHYGYT
>TRBV6-6|TRBJ1-4
ASRDRGEKLF
>TRBV5-6|TRBJ1-3
ASSSWTGFAGNTIY
>TRBV11-2|TRBJ1-6
ASSSGGSSYNSPLH
>TRBV6-5|TRBJ1-1
ASSYSGANTEAF
>TRBV9|TRBJ2-2
ASSRSGSGTGELF
>TRBV28|TRBJ2-3
ASSVWGSSTDTQY